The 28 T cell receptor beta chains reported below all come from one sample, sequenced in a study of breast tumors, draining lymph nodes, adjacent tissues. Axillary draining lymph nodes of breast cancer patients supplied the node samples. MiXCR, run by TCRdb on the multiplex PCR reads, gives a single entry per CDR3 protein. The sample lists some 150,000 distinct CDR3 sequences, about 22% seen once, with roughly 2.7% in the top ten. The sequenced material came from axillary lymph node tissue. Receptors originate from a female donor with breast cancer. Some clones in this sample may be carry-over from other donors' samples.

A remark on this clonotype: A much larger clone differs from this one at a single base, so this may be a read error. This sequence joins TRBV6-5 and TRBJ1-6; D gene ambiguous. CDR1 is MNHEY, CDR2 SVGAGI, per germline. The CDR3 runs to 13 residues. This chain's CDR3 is CASRPQNNSPFHF. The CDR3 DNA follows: TGTGCCAGCAGACCGCAAAATAATTCACCCTTCCACTTT.

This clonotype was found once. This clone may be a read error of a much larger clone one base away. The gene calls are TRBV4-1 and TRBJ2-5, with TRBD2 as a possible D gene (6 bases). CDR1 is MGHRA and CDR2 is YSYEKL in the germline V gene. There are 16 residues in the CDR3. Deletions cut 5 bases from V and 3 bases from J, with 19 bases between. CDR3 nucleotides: TGCGCCAGCAGCTCCACTTCCGGAGGGAAGGAAGAGACCCAGTACTTC. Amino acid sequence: CASSSTSGGKEETQYF.

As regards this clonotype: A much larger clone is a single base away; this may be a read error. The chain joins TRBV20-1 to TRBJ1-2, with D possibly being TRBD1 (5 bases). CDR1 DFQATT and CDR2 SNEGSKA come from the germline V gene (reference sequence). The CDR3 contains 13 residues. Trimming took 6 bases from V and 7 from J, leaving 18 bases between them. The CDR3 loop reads CSASSQGSGGYTF. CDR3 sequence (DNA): TGCAGTGCCTCCTCCCAGGGTTCGGGTGGCTACACCTTC.

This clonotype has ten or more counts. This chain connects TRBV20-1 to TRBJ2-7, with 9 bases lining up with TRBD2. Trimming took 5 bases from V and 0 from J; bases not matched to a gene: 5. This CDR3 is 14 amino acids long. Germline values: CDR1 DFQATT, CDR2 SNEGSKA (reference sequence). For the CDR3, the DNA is TGCAGTGCTTATAGCGGGAGCAGCTCCTACGAGCAGTACTTC. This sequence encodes CSAYSGSSSYEQYF.

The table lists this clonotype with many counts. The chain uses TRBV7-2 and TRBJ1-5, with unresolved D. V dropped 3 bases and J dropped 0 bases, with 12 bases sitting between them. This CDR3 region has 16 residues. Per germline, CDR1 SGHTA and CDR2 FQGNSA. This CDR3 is CASSLLAPHSNQPQHF. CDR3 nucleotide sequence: TGTGCCAGCAGCTTGTTGGCACCTCATAGCAATCAGCCCCAGCATTTT. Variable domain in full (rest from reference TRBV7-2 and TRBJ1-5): GAGVSQSPSNKVTEKGKDVELRCDPISGHTALYWYRQSLGQGLEFLIYFQGNSAPDKSGLPSDRFSAERTGGSVSTLTIQRTQQEDSAVYLCASSLLAPHSNQPQHFGDGTRLSIL.

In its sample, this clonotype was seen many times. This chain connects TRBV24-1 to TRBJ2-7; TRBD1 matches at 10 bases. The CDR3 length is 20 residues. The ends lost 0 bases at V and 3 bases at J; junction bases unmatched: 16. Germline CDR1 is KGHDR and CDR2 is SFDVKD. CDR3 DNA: TGTGCCACCAGTGATTTGCCCGGGACAGGGGCGCCTCCCGTGATCTACGAGCAGTACTTC. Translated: CATSDLPGTGAPPVIYEQYF.

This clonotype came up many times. The CDR3 DNA sequence: TGTGCCAGCAGCGACCCCTCGGGCAGCTCCTATAATTCACCCCTCCACTTT. It is translated as CASSDPSGSSYNSPLHF. V is TRBV6-6 and J is TRBJ1-6; D not resolved. Per germline, CDR1 MNHNY and CDR2 SVGAGI (reference sequence). The V end was cut by 6 bases, the J end by 0 bases, with 15 bases between. This CDR3 region has 17 residues.

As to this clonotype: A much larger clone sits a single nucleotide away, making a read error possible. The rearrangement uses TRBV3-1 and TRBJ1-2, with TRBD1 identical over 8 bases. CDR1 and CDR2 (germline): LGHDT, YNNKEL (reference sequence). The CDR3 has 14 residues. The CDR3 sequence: CARSQGTGMGGYTF. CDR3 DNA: TGTGCCCGCAGCCAAGGGACAGGAATGGGTGGCTACACCTTC.

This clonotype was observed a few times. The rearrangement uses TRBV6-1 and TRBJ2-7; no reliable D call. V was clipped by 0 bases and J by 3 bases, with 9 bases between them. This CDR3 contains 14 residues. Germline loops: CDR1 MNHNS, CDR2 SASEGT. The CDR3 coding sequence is TGTGCCAGCAGTGAAGCAGGACGGTTCTACGAGCAGTACTTC. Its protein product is CASSEAGRFYEQYF.

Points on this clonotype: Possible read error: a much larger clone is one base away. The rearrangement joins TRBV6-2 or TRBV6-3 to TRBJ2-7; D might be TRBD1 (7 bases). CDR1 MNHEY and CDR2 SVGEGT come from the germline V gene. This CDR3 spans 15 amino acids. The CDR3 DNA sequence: TGTGCCAGCGGTTACTCGGGTCCAGGGGGGTACGAGCAGTACTTC. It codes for CASGYSGPGGYEQYF.

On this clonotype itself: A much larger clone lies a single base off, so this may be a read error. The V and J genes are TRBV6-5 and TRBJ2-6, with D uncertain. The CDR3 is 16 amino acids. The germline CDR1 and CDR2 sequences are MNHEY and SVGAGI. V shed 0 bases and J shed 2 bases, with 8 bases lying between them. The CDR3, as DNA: TGTGCCAGCAGTTACTCCCCAAGACCTGGGGCCAACGTCCTGACTTTC. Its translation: CASSYSPRPGANVLTF.

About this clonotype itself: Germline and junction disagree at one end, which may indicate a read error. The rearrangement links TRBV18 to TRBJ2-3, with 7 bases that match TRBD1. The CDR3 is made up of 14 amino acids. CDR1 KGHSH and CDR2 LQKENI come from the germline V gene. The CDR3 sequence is CASPPPAGGGSQYF. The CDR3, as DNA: TGTGCCAGCCCACCACCGGCAGGGGGTGGGTCGCAGTATTTT.

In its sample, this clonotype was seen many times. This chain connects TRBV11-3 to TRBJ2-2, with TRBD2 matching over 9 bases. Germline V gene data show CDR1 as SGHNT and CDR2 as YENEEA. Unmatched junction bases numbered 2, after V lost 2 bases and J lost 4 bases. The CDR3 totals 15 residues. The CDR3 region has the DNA TGTGCCAGCAGCTTAAAACTAGCGGGCACCGGGGAGCTGTTTTTT. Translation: CASSLKLAGTGELFF.

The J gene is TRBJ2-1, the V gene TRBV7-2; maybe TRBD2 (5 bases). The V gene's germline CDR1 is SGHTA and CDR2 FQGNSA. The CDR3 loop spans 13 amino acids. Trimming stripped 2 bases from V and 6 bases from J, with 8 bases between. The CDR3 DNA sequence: TGTGCCAGCAGCTTACTAGGACTCAATGAGCAGTTCTTC. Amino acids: CASSLLGLNEQFF.

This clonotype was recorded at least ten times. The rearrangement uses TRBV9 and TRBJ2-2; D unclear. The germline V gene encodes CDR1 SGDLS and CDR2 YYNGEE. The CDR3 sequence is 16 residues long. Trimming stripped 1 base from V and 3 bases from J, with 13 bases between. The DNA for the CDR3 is TGTGCCAGCAGCGTAACCCCCTCGTGGGACACCGGGGAGCTGTTTTTT. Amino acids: CASSVTPSWDTGELFF.

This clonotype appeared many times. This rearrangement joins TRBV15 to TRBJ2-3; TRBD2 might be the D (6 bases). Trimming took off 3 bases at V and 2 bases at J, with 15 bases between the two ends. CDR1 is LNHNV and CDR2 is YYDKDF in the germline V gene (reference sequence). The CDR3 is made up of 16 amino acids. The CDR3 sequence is CATSRGSGTNTDTQYF. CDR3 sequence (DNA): TGTGCCACCAGCAGGGGTAGCGGAACTAACACAGATACGCAGTATTTT.

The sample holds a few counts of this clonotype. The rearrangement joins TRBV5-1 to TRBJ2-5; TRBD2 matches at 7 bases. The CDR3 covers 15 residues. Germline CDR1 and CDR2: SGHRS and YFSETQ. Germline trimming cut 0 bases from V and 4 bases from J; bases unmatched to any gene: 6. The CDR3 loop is CASSLEGVAGETQYF. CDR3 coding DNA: TGCGCCAGCAGCTTGGAAGGCGTAGCGGGAGAGACCCAGTACTTC.

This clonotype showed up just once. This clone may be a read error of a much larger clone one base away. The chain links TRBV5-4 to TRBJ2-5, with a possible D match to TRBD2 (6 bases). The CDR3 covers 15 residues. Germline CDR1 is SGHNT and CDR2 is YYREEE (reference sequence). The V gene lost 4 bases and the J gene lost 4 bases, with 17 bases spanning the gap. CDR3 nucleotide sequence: TGTGCCAGCAGCGGTTCTGGCGAGGAGGGAGAGACCCAGTACTTC. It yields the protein CASSGSGEEGETQYF.

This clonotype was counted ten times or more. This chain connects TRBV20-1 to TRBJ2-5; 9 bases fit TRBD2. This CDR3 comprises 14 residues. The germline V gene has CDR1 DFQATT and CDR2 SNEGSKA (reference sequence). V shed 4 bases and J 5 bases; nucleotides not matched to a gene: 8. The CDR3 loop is CSATARTSEETQYF. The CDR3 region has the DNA TGCAGTGCTACCGCTCGGACTAGCGAGGAGACCCAGTACTTC.

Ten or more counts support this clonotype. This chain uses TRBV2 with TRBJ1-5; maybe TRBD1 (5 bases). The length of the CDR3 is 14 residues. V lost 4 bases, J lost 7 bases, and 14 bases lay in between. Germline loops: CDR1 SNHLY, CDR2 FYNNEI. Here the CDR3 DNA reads TGTGCCAGCAGTGGCAGGGAAGCACGCCAGCCCCAGCATTTT. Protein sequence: CASSGREARQPQHF.

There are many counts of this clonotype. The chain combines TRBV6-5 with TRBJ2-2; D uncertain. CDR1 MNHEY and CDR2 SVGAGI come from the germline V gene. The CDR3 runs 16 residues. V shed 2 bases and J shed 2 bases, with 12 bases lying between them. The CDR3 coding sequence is TGTGCCAGCAGTTACGGTACACGGATAAACACCGGGGAGCTGTTTTTT. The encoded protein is CASSYGTRINTGELFF.

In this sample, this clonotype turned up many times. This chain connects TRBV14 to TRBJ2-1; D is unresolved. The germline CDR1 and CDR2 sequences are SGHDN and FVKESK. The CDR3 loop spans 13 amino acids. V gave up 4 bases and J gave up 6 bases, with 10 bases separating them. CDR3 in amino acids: CASSLAPRNEQFF. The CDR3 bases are TGTGCCAGCAGCCTGGCTCCACGCAATGAGCAGTTCTTC.

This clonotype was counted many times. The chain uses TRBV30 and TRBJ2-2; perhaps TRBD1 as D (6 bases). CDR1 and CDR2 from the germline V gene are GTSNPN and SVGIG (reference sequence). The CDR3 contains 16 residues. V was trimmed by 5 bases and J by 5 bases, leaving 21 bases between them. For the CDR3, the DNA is TGTGCCTGGGATCCAAGCCGGACAGCGATTACCGGGGAGCTGTTTTTT. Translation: CAWDPSRTAITGELFF.

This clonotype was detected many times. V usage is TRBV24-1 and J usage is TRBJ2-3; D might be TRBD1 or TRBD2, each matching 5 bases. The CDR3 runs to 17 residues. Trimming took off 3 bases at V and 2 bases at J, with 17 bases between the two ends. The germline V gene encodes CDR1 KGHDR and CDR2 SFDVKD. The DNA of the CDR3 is TGTGCCACCAGTGATCCCTCTCCGGGACCCTACACAGATACGCAGTATTTT. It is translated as CATSDPSPGPYTDTQYF.

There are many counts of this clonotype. The DNA of the CDR3 is TGTGCCAGCAGCCAAGGGGTAGCGCTTTACAATGAGCAGTTCTTC. Translation: CASSQGVALYNEQFF. This chain joins TRBV9 and TRBJ2-1; the D gene could be TRBD1 or TRBD2 (5 bases each). V was clipped by 4 bases and J by 4 bases, with 15 bases between them. This CDR3 comprises 15 residues. Germline values: CDR1 SGDLS, CDR2 YYNGEE.

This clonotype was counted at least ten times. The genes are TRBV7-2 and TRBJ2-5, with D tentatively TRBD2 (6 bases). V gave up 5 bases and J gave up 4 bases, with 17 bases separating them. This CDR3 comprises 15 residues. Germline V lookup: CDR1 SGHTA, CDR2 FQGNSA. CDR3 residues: CASSMTRRVGETQYF. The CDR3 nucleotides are TGTGCCAGCAGCATGACTAGGCGAGTCGGAGAGACCCAGTACTTC.

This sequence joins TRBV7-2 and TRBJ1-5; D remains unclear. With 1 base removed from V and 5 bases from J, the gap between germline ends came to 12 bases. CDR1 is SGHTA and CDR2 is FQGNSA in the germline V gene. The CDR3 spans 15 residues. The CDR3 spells CASSLGTLGYQPQHF. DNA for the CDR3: TGTGCCAGCAGCTTAGGTACCCTTGGGTATCAGCCCCAGCATTTT.

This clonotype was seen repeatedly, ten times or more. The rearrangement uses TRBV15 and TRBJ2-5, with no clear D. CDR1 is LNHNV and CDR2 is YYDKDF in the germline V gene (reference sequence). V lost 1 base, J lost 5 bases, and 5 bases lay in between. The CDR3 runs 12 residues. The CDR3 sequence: CATSRASETQYF. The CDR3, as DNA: TGTGCCACCAGCAGAGCGTCGGAGACCCAGTACTTC.